The rows below give T cell receptor beta chains drawn from one sample of a study of PD-1 blockade in classical Hodgkin lymphoma. Sequenced by immunoSEQ multiplex PCR; TCRdb stores in-frame clones only, minus some. The table lists some 30,000 clones, more than 80% of them singletons. Material: CD4+ T cells from blood, obtained before the fourth cycle of nivolumab. The source of these receptors is a human donor with classical Hodgkin lymphoma. CDR3s leave out the opening cysteine and the closing phenylalanine or tryptophan. Fields, in order: clone size, V gene, CDR3 protein. The size entry is marked missing in some rows and otherwise reads once, few, many or a size class.

>.|TRBV5-4
ASSLGLGSGNEQY
>.|TRBV7-2
ASSLAGLTDTQY
>.|TRBV29-1
SVEFNSGNTIY
>.|TRBV5-1
ASNPGAFLYNEQF
>.|TRBV29-1
SVLTVVMTEAF
>.|TRBV7-2
ASSFTGPTDTQY
>.|TRBV6-6
ASSSTGQGANQPQH
>.|TRBV11-3
ASSPRAGLGGTGELF
>.|TRBV7-2
ASSLQGVKNTDTQY
>.|TRBV18
ASSPQQGYNEQF
>.|TRBV28
ASTKIANYGYT
>.|TRBV9
ASSPRGGVAGLNEQF
>.|TRBV19
ASSSAGQGNLYEQY
>.|TRBV14
ASSPQEWGAF
>.|TRBV4-2
ASSQQSSMGTGTNQPQH
>.|TRBV5-1
ASSQTGEDYGYT
>.|TRBV4-1
ASSPPSGSSYEQY
>.|TRBV18
ASWGRTEGGYT
>.|TRBV21-1
ASSNREALSYEQY
>.|TRBV7-9
ASSPGERESFYEQF
>.|TRBV18
ASSPTSGIREQY
>.|TRBV30
AWSVIRVPGANVLT
>.|TRBV6-5
ASSRTGNTEAF
>.|TRBV5-5
ASSFTGVGTDTQY
>.|TRBV18
ASSSPGQGSYEQY
>once|TRBV5-8
ASSFQGGNTEAF
>few|TRBV27
ASTNRVAGTEAF
>.|TRBV19
ASSMRRRGQGNQPQH
>.|TRBV19
ASRSSGTANEQF
>.|TRBV7-2
ASSSSAGSSGNTIY
>.|TRBV18
ASSPIASSGNTIY
>.|TRBV5-1
ASRRTGGGSGELF
>.|TRBV19
ASSHRDRGGKLF
>.|TRBV6-5
ASSQKENTEAF
>few|TRBV2
ASSEQYAGTGIYGYT
>.|TRBV5-5
ASSLGGVAGVFGNEQF
>.|TRBV7-9
ASSSARLAGAFDEQF
>few|TRBV7-2
ASIPLGGGVGYGYT
>.|TRBV19
ASRGGSEPQH
>.|TRBV25-1
ASSAGTGVYGYT
>.|TRBV7-2
ASSPVVAGAGELF
>.|TRBV7-2
ASSPPSGRFAGELF
>.|TRBV2
ASSAEWNSPLH
>.|TRBV9
ASSVGQDSGFGTQY
>.|TRBV5-1
ASSRREASYEQY
>.|TRBV29-1
SVSGGGFTEAF
>.|TRBV6-1
ASSVGDPASPQH
>.|TRBV7-9
ASSPGGREQY
>.|TRBV1
TSSHPPLGENTEAF
>.|TRBV19
ASSKGQGNQPQH
>.|TRBV5-4
ASSHGTSGQAKNIQY
>.|TRBV11-2
ASSLDFSRAYEQY
>few|TRBV5-4
ASSSSATADSKNIQY
>.|TRBV6-5
ASSRQGANQPQH
>few|TRBV2
ASSDGQGYGYT